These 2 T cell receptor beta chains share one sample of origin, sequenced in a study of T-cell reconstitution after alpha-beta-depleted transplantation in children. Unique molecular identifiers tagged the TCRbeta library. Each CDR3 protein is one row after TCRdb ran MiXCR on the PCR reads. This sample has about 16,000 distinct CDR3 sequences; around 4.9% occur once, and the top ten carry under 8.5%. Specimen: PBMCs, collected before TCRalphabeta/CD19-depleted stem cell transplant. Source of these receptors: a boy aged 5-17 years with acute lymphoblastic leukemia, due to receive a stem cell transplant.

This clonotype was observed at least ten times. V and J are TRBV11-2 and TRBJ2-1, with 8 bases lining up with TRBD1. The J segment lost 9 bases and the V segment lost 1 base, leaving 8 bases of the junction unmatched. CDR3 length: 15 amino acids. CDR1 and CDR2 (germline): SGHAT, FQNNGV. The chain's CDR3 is CASSLAAGGSGEQFF. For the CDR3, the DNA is TGTGCCAGCAGCTTAGCGGCAGGGGGCTCGGGTGAGCAGTTCTTC.

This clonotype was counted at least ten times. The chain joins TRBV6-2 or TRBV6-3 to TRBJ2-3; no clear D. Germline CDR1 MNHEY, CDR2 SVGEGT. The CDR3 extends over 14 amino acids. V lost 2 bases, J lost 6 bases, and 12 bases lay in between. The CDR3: CASSYIRSPDTQYF. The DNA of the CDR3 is TGTGCCAGCAGTTACATTCGCTCCCCGGATACGCAGTATTTT.